The rows below give T cell receptor beta chains drawn from one sample of a study of blood T cell repertoires in COVID-19. Using immunoSEQ multiplex PCR, the repertoire was profiled, and TCRdb retains in-frame clones only, with some absent. There are 45,000 to 65,000 clones in the sample; 75% to 90% occur only once, and 3% to 3.5% lies in the top ten. Sequencing was done on a sample of peripheral blood. The origin of the receptors is a human donor in a cohort sampled during active COVID-19. The CDR3 runs from the conserved cysteine through the conserved F or W. A D gene is named only where the DNA matches it firmly. Size values are once, few and many counts, or a class for expanded clones, and some rows have none.

>TRBD1|TRBJ2-7|TRBV3-1/TRBV3-2|NA
CASSLGQGTYEQYF
TGTGCCAGCAGCCTCGGACAGGGGACCTACGAGCAGTACTTC
>NA|TRBJ2-2|TRBV5-1|NA
CASSLEGTSNTGELFF
TGCGCCAGCAGCTTGGAGGGGACATCGAACACCGGGGAGCTGTTTTTT
>NA|TRBJ2-7|TRBV6-5|NA
CASTRSGQLPEQYF
TGTGCCAGCACCAGATCAGGGCAACTTCCCGAGCAGTACTTC
>NA|TRBJ1-4|TRBV27|NA
CASSRDSWQKLFF
TGTGCCAGCAGTCGGGACTCATGGCAAAAACTGTTTTTT
>TRBD1|TRBJ1-2|TRBV7-2|NA
CASSLQAQGLDGYTF
TGTGCCAGCAGCTTACAGGCACAGGGGTTGGATGGCTACACCTTC
>TRBD2|TRBJ2-2|TRBV7-8|NA
CASSPWGGNTGELFF
TGTGCCAGCAGCCCGTGGGGGGGTAACACCGGGGAGCTGTTTTTT
>NA|TRBJ2-3|TRBV6-5|few
CASRPGPEADTQYF
TGTGCCAGCAGGCCTGGGCCGGAGGCAGATACGCAGTATTTT
>NA|TRBJ2-5|TRBV11-2|NA
CASSPRASGETQYF
TGTGCCAGCAGCCCAAGGGCCAGCGGAGAGACCCAGTACTTC
>NA|TRBJ1-5|TRBV5-8|NA
CASSLGAPYNQPQHF
TGTGCCAGCAGCTTGGGGGCACCCTACAATCAGCCCCAGCATTTT
>NA|TRBJ1-5|TRBV19|NA
CASSVRNSNQPQHF
TGTGCCAGTAGCGTGCGAAATAGCAATCAGCCCCAGCATTTT
>TRBD2|TRBJ2-7|TRBV7-9|NA
CASSPSGRAPYEQYF
TGTGCCAGCAGCCCTAGCGGGAGGGCCCCCTACGAGCAGTACTTC
>TRBD1|TRBJ2-7|TRBV18|NA
CASSSTGATYEQYF
TGTGCCAGCTCATCGACAGGGGCGACCTACGAGCAGTACTTC
>NA|TRBJ1-1|TRBV4-3|NA
CASSQEYSGNTEAFF
TGCGCCAGCAGCCAAGAGTATTCGGGGAACACTGAAGCTTTCTTT
>TRBD2|TRBJ2-1|TRBV5-1|NA
CASGRTSGHNEQFF
TGCGCCAGTGGCCGGACTAGCGGGCACAATGAGCAGTTCTTC
>TRBD1|TRBJ2-5|TRBV5-4|NA
CASSLTGQKKETQYF
TGTGCCAGCAGCTTGACGGGACAGAAAAAAGAGACCCAGTACTTC
>NA|TRBJ1-5|TRBV19|once
CASSIGRWDQPQHF
TGTGCCAGTAGTATAGGGCGGTGGGATCAGCCCCAGCATTTT
>TRBD2|TRBJ2-1|TRBV3-1/TRBV3-2|NA
CASSQSGLALSYNEQFF
TGTGCCAGCAGCCAATCGGGACTAGCCCTCTCCTACAATGAGCAGTTCTTC
>TRBD1|TRBJ1-2|TRBV6-6|NA
CASRWTGGDYGYTF
TGTGCCAGCAGATGGACAGGGGGCGACTATGGCTACACCTTC
>NA|TRBJ1-5|TRBV27|NA
CASSGGTSNQPQHF
TGTGCCAGCAGTGGAGGGACTAGCAATCAGCCCCAGCATTTT
>TRBD1|TRBJ1-1|TRBV4-2|NA
CASSLTQGANTEAFF
TGTGCCAGCAGCCTGACCCAGGGGGCGAACACTGAAGCTTTCTTT
>NA|TRBJ2-7|TRBV7-8|NA
CASSPLYEQYF
TGTGCCAGCAGCCCACTCTACGAGCAGTACTTC
>TRBD1|TRBJ1-1|TRBV16|NA
CASRPRQGWRNTEAFF
TGTGCCAGCAGACCACGACAGGGATGGAGGAACACTGAAGCTTTCTTT
>NA|TRBJ2-7|TRBV7-9|NA
CASSQQGYGQYF
TGTGCCAGCAGCCAACAGGGTTACGGGCAGTACTTC
>TRBD1|TRBJ1-1|TRBV30|NA
CAWSPYVQGAPTEAFF
TGTGCCTGGAGTCCCTACGTACAGGGGGCGCCCACTGAAGCTTTCTTT
>NA|TRBJ1-2|TRBV18|NA
CASSPQRVNYGYTF
TGTGCCAGCTCACCTCAGAGGGTGAACTATGGCTACACCTTC